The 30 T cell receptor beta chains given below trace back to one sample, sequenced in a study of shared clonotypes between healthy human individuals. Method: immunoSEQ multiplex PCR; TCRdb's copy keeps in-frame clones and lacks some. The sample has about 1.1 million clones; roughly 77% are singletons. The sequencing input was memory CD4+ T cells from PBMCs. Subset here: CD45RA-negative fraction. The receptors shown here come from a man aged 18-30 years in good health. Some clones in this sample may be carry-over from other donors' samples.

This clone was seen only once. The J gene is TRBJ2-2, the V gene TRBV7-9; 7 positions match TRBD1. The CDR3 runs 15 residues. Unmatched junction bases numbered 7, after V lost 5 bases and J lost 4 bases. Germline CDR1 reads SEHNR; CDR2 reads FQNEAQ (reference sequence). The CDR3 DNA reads TGTGCCAGCAGCACCGGGACAGTATCCACCGGGGAGCTGTTTTTT. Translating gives CASSTGTVSTGELFF.

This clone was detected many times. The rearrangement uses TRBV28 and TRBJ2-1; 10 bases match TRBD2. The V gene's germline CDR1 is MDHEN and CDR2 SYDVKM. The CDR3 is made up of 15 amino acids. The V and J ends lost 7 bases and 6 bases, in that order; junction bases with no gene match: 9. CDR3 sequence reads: CASKTSGRALNEQFF. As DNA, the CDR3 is TGTGCCAGCAAAACCAGCGGGAGGGCCCTCAATGAGCAGTTCTTC.

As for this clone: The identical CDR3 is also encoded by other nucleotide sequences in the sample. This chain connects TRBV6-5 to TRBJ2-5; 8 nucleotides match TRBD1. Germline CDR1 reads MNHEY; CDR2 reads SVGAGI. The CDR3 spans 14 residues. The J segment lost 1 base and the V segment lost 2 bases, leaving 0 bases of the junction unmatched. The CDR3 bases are TGTGCCAGCAGTTACGGGACAGGCCAAGAGACCCAGTACTTC. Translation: CASSYGTGQETQYF.

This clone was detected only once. In DNA, the CDR3 is TGTGCCAGCAGTGTTTCGGGGTCTGCTTATGGCTACACCTTC. It encodes CASSVSGSAYGYTF. The chain carries TRBV6-1 and TRBJ1-2; D gene unclear. Trimming pared 4 bases from V and 5 bases from J, leaving 14 bases between. Germline CDR1 and CDR2: MNHNS and SASEGT. The CDR3 covers 14 residues.

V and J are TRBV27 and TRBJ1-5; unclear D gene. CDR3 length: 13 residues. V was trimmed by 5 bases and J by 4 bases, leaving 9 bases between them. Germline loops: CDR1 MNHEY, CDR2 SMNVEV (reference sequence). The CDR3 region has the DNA TGTGCCAGCAGTCGGTACGGGAATCAGCCCCAGCATTTT. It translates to CASSRYGNQPQHF.

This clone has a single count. CDR3 in amino acids: CASSASLAGESETQYF. Here the CDR3 DNA reads TGTGCCAGCTCGGCAAGCCTAGCGGGAGAATCCGAGACCCAGTACTTC. This chain uses TRBV18 with TRBJ2-5, with 10 bases lining up with TRBD2. Per the germline V gene, CDR1 is KGHSH and CDR2 is LQKENI. There are 16 residues in the CDR3. Trimming removed 6 bases from V and 5 bases from J; junction bases left unmatched: 12.

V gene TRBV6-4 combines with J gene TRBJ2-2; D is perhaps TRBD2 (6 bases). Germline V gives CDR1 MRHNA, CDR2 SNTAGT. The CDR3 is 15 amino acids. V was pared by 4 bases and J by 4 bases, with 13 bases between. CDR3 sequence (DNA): TGTGCCAGCAGTGCCGGGAGCGCGGGCACCGGGGAGCTGTTTTTT. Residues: CASSAGSAGTGELFF.

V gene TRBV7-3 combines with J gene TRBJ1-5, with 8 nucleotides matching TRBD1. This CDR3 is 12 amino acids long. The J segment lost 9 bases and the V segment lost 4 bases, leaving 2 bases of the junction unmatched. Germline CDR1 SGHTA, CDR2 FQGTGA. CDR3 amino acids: CASSSDRGPQHF. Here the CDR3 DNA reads TGTGCCAGCAGCTCCGACAGGGGGCCCCAGCATTTT.

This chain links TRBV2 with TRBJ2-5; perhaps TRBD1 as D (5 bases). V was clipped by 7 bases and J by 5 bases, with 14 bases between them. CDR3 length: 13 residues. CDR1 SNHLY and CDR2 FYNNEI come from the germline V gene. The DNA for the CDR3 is TGTGCCAGCACTCGAACGCAGGGCGAGACCCAGTACTTC. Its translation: CASTRTQGETQYF.

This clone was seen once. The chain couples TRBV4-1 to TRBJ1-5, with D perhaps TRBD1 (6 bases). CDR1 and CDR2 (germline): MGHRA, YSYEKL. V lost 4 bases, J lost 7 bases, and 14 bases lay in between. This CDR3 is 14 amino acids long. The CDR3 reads CASSLLQGGQPQHF. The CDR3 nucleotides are TGCGCCAGCAGCCTCTTACAGGGAGGACAGCCCCAGCATTTT.

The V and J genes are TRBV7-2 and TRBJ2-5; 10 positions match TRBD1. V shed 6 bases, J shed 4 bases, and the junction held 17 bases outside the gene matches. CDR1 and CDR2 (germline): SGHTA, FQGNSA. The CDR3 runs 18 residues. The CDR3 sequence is CASRLTFSGTGAGETQYF. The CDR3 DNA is TGTGCCAGCAGACTTACCTTCAGCGGGACAGGGGCTGGAGAGACCCAGTACTTC.

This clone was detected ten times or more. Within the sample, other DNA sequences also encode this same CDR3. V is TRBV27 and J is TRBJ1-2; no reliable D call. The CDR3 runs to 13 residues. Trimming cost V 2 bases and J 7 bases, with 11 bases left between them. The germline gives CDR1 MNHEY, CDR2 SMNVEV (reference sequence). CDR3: CASSLNGQLGYTF. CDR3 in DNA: TGTGCCAGCAGTTTAAACGGCCAGCTTGGCTACACCTTC.

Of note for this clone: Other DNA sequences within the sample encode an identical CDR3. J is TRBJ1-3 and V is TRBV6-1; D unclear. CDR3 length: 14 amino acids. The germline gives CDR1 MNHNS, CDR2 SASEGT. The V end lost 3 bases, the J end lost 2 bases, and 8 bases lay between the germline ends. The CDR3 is CASSEVFTGNTIYF. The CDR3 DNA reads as TGTGCCAGCAGTGAGGTGTTTACTGGAAACACCATATATTTT.

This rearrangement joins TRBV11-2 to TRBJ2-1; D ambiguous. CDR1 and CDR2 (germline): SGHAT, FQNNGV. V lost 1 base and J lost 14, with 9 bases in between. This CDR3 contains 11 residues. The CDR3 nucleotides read TGTGCCAGCAGCTTAGCGATAGGGAAGTTCTTC. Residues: CASSLAIGKFF. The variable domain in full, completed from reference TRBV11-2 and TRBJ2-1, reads EAGVAQSPRYKIIEKRQSVAFWCNPISGHATLYWYQQILGQGPKLLIQFQNNGVVDDSQLPKDRFSAERLKGVDSTLKIQPAKLEDSAVYLCASSLAIGKFFGPGTRLTVL.

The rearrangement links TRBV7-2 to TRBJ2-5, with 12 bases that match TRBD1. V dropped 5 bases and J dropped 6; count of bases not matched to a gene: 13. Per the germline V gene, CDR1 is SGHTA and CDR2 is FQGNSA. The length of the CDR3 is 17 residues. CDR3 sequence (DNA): TGTGCCAGCAGCAGGGGAATTGGGACAGGGGGCGAGCAGACCCAGTACTTC. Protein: CASSRGIGTGGEQTQYF.

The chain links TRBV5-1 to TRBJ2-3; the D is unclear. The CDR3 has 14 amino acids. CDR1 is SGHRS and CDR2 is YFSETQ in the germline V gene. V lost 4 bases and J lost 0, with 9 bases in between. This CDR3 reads CASSHATSTDTQYF. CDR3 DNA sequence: TGCGCCAGCAGCCACGCGACTAGCACAGATACGCAGTATTTT.

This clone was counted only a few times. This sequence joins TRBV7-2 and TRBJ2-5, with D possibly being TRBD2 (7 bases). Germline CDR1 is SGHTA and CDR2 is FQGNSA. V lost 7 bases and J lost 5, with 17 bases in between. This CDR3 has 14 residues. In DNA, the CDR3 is TGTGCCAGCACTTGGGGGGGGCGCCTGGAGACCCAGTACTTC. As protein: CASTWGGRLETQYF.

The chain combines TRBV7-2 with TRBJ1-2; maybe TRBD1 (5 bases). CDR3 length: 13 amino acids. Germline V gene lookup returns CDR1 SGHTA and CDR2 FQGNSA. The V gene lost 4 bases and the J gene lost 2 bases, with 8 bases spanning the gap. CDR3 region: CASSYDSNYGYTF. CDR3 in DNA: TGTGCCAGCAGCTACGACAGCAACTATGGCTACACCTTC.

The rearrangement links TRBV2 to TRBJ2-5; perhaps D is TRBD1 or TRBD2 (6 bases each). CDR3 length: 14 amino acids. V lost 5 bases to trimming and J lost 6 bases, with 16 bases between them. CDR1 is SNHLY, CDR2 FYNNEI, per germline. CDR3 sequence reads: CASSPRDRGQTQYF. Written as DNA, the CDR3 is TGTGCCAGCAGTCCCCGGGACCGGGGGCAGACCCAGTACTTC.

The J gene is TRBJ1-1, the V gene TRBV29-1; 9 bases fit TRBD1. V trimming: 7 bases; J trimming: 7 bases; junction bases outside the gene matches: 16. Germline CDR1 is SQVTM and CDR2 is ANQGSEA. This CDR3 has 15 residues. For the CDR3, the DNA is TGCAGCGCCGACTCACAGGGGGCGAGGACGGGTGAAGCTTTCTTT. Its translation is CSADSQGARTGEAFF.

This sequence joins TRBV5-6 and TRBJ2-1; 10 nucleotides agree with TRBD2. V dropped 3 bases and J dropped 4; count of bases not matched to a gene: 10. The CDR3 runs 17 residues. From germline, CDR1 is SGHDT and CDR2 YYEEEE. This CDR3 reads CASSSSRTSGRYNEQFF. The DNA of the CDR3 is TGTGCCAGCAGCTCATCTCGGACTAGCGGAAGATACAATGAGCAGTTCTTC.

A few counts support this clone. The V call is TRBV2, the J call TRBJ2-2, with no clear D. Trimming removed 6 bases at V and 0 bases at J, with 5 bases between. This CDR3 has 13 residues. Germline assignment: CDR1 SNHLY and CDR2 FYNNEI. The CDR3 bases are TGTGCCAGCAGAGCAACGAACACCGGGGAGCTGTTTTTT. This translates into CASRATNTGELFF.

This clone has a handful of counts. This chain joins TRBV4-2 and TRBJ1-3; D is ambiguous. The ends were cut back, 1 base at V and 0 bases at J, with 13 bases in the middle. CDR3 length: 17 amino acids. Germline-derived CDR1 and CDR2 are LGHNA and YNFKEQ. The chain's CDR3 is CASSQGARGYSGNTIYF. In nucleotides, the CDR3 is TGTGCCAGCAGCCAAGGAGCACGAGGCTACTCTGGAAACACCATATATTTT.

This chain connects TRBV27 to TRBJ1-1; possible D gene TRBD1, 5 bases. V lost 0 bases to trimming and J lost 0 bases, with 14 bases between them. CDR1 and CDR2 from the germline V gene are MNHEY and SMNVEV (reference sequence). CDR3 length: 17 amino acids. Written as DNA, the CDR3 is TGTGCCAGCAGTTTATCGATACCAGGGTTGATGAACACTGAAGCTTTCTTT. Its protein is CASSLSIPGLMNTEAFF.

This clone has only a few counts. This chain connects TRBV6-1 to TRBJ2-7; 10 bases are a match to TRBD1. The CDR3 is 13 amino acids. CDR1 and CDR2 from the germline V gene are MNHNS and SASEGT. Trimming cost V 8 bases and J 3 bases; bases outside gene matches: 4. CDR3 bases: TGTGCCAGCGTTCGGACAGGGGGCTACGAGCAGTACTTC. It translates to CASVRTGGYEQYF.

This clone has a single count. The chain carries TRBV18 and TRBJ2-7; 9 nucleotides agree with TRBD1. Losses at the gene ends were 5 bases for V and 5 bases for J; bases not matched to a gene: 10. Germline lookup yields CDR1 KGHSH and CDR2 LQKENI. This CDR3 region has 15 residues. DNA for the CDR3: TGTGCCAGCTCATCAACCGGGACAGGGAGCCACGAGCAGTACTTC. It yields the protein CASSSTGTGSHEQYF.

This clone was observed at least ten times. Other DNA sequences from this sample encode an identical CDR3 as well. This CDR3 is CASSRQPNTEAFF. CDR3 nucleotide sequence: TGTGCCAGCAGCCGACAACCGAACACTGAAGCTTTCTTT. J is TRBJ1-1 and V is TRBV7-3, with D hard to call. Between the trimmed V and J ends, which lost 5 bases and 1 base, there was a span of 8 bases. This CDR3 has 13 residues. The germline V gene has CDR1 SGHTA and CDR2 FQGTGA.

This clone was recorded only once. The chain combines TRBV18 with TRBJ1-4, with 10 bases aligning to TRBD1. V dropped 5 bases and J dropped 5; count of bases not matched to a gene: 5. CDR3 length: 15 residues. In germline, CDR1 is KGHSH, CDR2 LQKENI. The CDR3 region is CASSGRQGANEKLFF. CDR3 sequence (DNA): TGTGCCAGCTCAGGGCGACAGGGGGCGAATGAAAAACTGTTTTTT. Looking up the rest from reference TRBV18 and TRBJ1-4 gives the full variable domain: NAGVMQNPRHLVRRRGQEARLRCSPMKGHSHVYWYRQLPEEGLKFMVYLQKENIIDESGMPKERFSAEFPKEGPSILRIQQVVRGDSAAYFCASSGRQGANEKLFFGSGTQLSVL.

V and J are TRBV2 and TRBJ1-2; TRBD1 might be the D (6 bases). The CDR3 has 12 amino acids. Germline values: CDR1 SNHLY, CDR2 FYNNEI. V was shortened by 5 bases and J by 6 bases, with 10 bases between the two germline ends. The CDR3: CASSPGVDGYTF. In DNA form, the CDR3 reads TGTGCCAGCAGTCCAGGGGTAGATGGCTACACCTTC.

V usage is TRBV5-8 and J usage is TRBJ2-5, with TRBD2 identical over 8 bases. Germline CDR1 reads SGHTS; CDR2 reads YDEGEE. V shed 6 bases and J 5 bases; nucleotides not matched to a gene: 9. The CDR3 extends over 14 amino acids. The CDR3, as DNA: TGTGCCAGCACCCTAGCGGGTGGCCAGGAGACCCAGTACTTC. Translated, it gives CASTLAGGQETQYF.